Presented here are 15 T cell receptor beta chains from one specimen sequenced in a study of blood T cell repertoires in COVID-19. TCRdb keeps only in-frame clones here, not all; method: immunoSEQ multiplex PCR. The repertoire has more than 110,000 clones, 84% of them found once; the top ten carry 5.5%. Material for sequencing was PBMCs or T cells enriched from blood (not recorded which). These receptors were obtained from a middle-aged man with acute COVID-19.

This clone is a singleton in its sample. The chain joins TRBV28 to TRBJ2-7; the match to TRBD1 covers 11 bases. CDR3 length: 14 amino acids. Germline V gene lookup returns CDR1 MDHEN and CDR2 SYDVKM. With V trimmed by 6 bases and J by 5 bases, 6 bases remained unmatched. Here the CDR3 reads CASSLPGQGDEQYF. DNA of the CDR3: TGTGCCAGCAGCCTCCCGGGACAGGGGGACGAGCAGTACTTC.

The V call is TRBV6-5, the J call TRBJ2-5; D perhaps matches TRBD2 (7 bases). This CDR3 region has 15 residues. Germline V gene sequence: CDR1 MNHEY, CDR2 SVGAGI. With 6 bases removed from V and 1 base from J, the gap between germline ends came to 15 bases. CDR3 residues: CASSRTRGIQETQYF. The CDR3 region has the DNA TGTGCCAGCAGCCGGACTAGGGGGATCCAAGAGACCCAGTACTTC.

The chain joins TRBV7-2 to TRBJ2-3, with TRBD2 matching 7 bases. CDR3 size: 13 residues. Trimming took 1 base from V and 6 from J; bases not matched to a gene: 1. Looked up from germline, CDR1 is SGHTA and CDR2 is FQGNSA. Written as DNA, the CDR3 is TGTGCCAGCAGCTTAGGGACTAGGGATACGCAGTATTTT. Encoded protein: CASSLGTRDTQYF.

This rearrangement joins TRBV7-9 to TRBJ1-2; D is uncertain. Germline V CDR1 and CDR2: SEHNR, FQNEAQ (reference sequence). This CDR3 region has 13 residues. With 2 bases removed from V and 6 bases from J, the gap between germline ends came to 10 bases. The CDR3: CASSLTGSDGYTF. The CDR3 nucleotides are TGTGCCAGCAGCTTAACCGGGTCCGATGGCTACACCTTC. Supplemented by reference TRBV7-9 and TRBJ1-2, the full variable domain reads DTGVSQNPRHKITKRGQNVTFRCDPISEHNRLYWYRQTLGQGPEFLTYFQNEAQLEKSRLLSDRFSAERPKGSFSTLEIQRTEQGDSAMYLCASSLTGSDGYTFGSGTRLTVV.

This clone appeared a single time. The J gene is TRBJ1-2, the V gene TRBV7-2, with no clear D. Germline CDR1 reads SGHTA; CDR2 reads FQGNSA. V lost 1 base and J lost 5, with 17 bases in between. The CDR3 length is 16 residues. The CDR3 nucleotides read TGTGCCAGCAGCTTAGATCCACGGGGAAGCCTATATGGCTACACCTTC. Its translation is CASSLDPRGSLYGYTF.

The V gene is TRBV5-6, the J gene TRBJ1-2; D gene ambiguous. V lost 0 bases and J 1 base, leaving 7 bases between the germline ends. CDR1 SGHDT and CDR2 YYEEEE come from the germline V gene. CDR3 length equals 14 residues. The CDR3 loop is CASSLVRNNYGYTF. In nucleotides, the CDR3 is TGTGCCAGCAGCTTGGTGCGGAATAACTATGGCTACACCTTC.

This clone was seen a handful of times. The chain recombines TRBV28 with TRBJ2-1, with TRBD2 matching over 11 bases. V was clipped by 7 bases and J by 5 bases; unmatched bases: 4. The CDR3 is 14 residues long. The germline V gene has CDR1 MDHEN and CDR2 SYDVKM. In DNA form, the CDR3 reads TGTGCCAGCATAGCGGGGGGGACCCACAATGAGCAGTTCTTC. This codes for CASIAGGTHNEQFF.

This clone was seen more than once but under ten times. This chain links TRBV6-5 with TRBJ2-1; the match to TRBD1 covers 7 bases. Looked up from germline, CDR1 is MNHEY and CDR2 is SVGAGI. The CDR3 totals 15 residues. J lost 5 bases, V lost 5 bases, and 9 bases had no gene match. The CDR3 DNA reads TGTGCCAGCAGTCAAAGACAGGGAGTGGACAATGAGCAGTTCTTC. Its protein is CASSQRQGVDNEQFF.

This chain connects TRBV5-4 to TRBJ2-7; D is possibly TRBD1 (5 bases). V was clipped by 4 bases and J by 2 bases, with 16 bases between them. Germline CDR1 is SGHNT and CDR2 is YYREEE (reference sequence). The CDR3 runs 15 residues. The CDR3 sequence: CASSQGGALPYEQYF. The DNA for the CDR3 is TGTGCCAGCAGCCAGGGTGGGGCGCTCCCCTACGAGCAGTACTTC.

The CDR3 loop is CAISEAKETSGRNEQFF. DNA of the CDR3: TGTGCCATCAGTGAGGCCAAAGAGACTAGCGGTAGGAATGAGCAGTTCTTC. The chain links TRBV10-3 to TRBJ2-1; TRBD2 matches 9 bases. The CDR3 spans 17 residues. Trimming cost V 2 bases and J 7 bases; bases outside gene matches: 12. CDR1 and CDR2 from the germline V gene are ENHRY and SYGVKD.

The chain recombines TRBV15 with TRBJ1-2; D gene ambiguous. Looked up from germline, CDR1 is LNHNV and CDR2 is YYDKDF (reference sequence). The CDR3 length is 13 residues. V dropped 3 bases and J dropped 1 base, with 6 bases sitting between them. For the CDR3, the DNA is TGTGCCACCAGCAGGATTAGTAACTATGGCTACACCTTC. Its protein product is CATSRISNYGYTF.

This clone has more than one count but fewer than ten. The chain couples TRBV7-9 to TRBJ1-6; no definite D call. The V end was cut by 5 bases, the J end by 10 bases, with 18 bases between. Germline V gene data show CDR1 as SEHNR and CDR2 as FQNEAQ (reference sequence). The CDR3 has 15 amino acids. The chain's CDR3 is CASSAPGRLYSPLHF. Here the CDR3 DNA reads TGTGCCAGCAGCGCACCGGGTCGGTTATACTCACCCCTCCACTTT. Using reference TRBV7-9 and TRBJ1-6 for the parts outside the CDR3, the full variable domain is DTGVSQNPRHKITKRGQNVTFRCDPISEHNRLYWYRQTLGQGPEFLTYFQNEAQLEKSRLLSDRFSAERPKGSFSTLEIQRTEQGDSAMYLCASSAPGRLYSPLHFGNGTRLTVT.

CDR3 in amino acids: CASSLSDRLGTEKLFF. Written as DNA, the CDR3 is TGCGCCAGCAGCTTGTCCGACAGGTTAGGTACTGAAAAACTGTTTTTT. V and J are TRBV5-1 and TRBJ1-4; D possibly corresponds to TRBD1 (6 bases). Between the trimmed V and J ends, which lost 1 base and 7 bases, there was a span of 17 bases. Germline V gives CDR1 SGHRS, CDR2 YFSETQ. This CDR3 comprises 16 residues.

This sequence joins TRBV4-2 and TRBJ1-1, with D unresolved. The V end lost 1 base, the J end lost 1 base, and 10 bases lay between the germline ends. Germline CDR1 reads LGHNA; CDR2 reads YNFKEQ. The CDR3 runs 15 residues. DNA for the CDR3: TGTGCCAGCAGCCAAGGTGCGGGCGGGAACACTGAAGCTTTCTTT. Protein product: CASSQGAGGNTEAFF.

The rearrangement links TRBV28 to TRBJ2-5; D might be TRBD2 (7 bases). The CDR3 runs to 17 residues. V lost 4 bases and J 4 bases, leaving 22 bases between the germline ends. Germline assignment: CDR1 MDHEN and CDR2 SYDVKM. The CDR3 DNA sequence: TGTGCCAGCAGTTCAGGGGCTAGCGGACATCGTAGAGAGACCCAGTACTTC. Translation gives CASSSGASGHRRETQYF.